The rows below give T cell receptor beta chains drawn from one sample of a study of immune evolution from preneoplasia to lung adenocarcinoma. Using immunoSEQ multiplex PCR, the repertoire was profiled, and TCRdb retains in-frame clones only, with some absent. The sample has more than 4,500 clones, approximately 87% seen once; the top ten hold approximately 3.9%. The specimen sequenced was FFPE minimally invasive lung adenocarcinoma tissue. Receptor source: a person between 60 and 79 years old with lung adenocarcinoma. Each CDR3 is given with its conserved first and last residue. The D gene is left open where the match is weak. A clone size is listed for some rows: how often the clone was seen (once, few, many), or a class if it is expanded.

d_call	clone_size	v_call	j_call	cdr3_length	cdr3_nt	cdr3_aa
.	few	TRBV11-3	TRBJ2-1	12	TGTGCCAGCAGCGGACCTGGGCGTGAGCAGTTCTTC	CASSGPGREQFF
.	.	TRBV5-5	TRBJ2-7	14	TGTGCCAGCAGCTTTTGGGATCGGAATTCCGAGCAGTACTTC	CASSFWDRNSEQYF
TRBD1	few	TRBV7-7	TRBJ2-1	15	TGTGCTAGCAGCATCGGGACAGGGGGTCTTCTTGAGCAGTTCTTC	CASSIGTGGLLEQFF
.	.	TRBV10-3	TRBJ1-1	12	TGTGCCATCAGCCAGGGATCCGCTGAAGCTTTCTTT	CAISQGSAEAFF
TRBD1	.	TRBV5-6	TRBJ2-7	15	TGTGCCAGCAGTCCTCCGGGACAGGGGTCCTACGAGCAGTACTTC	CASSPPGQGSYEQYF
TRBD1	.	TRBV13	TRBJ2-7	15	TGTGCCAGCAGCTCAGAGGTAACAGGGGGGTACGAGCAGTACTTC	CASSSEVTGGYEQYF
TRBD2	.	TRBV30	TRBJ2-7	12	TGTGCCTGGAGTCGGGAGGTATACGAGCAGTACTTC	CAWSREVYEQYF
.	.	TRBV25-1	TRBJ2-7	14	TGTGCCAGCAGTGGTAGGGACCTCAAGAGCGAGCAGTACTTC	CASSGRDLKSEQYF
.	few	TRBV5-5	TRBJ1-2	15	TGTGCCAGCAGCTTGCACTTAGAAGGGAGGTATGGCTACACCTTC	CASSLHLEGRYGYTF
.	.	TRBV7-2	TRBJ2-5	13	TGTGCCAGCAGCTCGGACCCAACAGGGACCCAGTACTTC	CASSSDPTGTQYF
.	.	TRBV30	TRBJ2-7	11	TGTGCCTGGACGTTAGGTTACGAGCAGTACTTC	CAWTLGYEQYF
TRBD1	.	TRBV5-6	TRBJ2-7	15	TGTGCCAGCAGCCACAAGACAGGGCTACTGAACGAGCAGTACTTC	CASSHKTGLLNEQYF
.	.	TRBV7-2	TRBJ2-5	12	TGTGCCAGCAGCTTATCGTCAGAGACCCAGTACTTC	CASSLSSETQYF
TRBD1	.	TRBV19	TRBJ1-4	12	TGTGCCAGTCGGGACAGGGAAGGAAAACTGTTTTTT	CASRDREGKLFF
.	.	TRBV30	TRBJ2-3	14	TGTGCCTGGAGGGCAGGGTACGACACAGATACGCAGTATTTT	CAWRAGYDTDTQYF
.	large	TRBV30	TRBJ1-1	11	TGTGCCTGGAGTGGACAGGATGAAGCTTTCTTT	CAWSGQDEAFF
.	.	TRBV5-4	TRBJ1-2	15	TGTGCCACTCGATCTCTGGACCTTCCTAACTATGGCTACACCTTC	CATRSLDLPNYGYTF
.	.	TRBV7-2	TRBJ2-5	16	TGTGCCAGCAGCTTAGAAGGTAACAGACTGGAAGAGACCCAGTACTTC	CASSLEGNRLEETQYF
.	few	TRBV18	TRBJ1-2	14	TGTGCCAGCTCACCACCGATCGGGGTTATCGGCTACACCTTC	CASSPPIGVIGYTF
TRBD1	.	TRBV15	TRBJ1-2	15	TGTGCCACCAGCAGAGATCAAGGGACAGGGAATGGCTACACCTTC	CATSRDQGTGNGYTF
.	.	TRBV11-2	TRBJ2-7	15	TGTGCCAGCAGCCGAATACTTTGGGGCTCCTACGAGCAGTACTTC	CASSRILWGSYEQYF
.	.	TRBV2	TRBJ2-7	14	TGTGCCAGCAGTGTGGTTTGGTCCTCCTACGAGCAGTACTTC	CASSVVWSSYEQYF
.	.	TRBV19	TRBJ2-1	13	TGTGCCAGTAGTATACCACACGTGAATGAGCAGTTCTTC	CASSIPHVNEQFF
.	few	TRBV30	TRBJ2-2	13	TGTGCCCGCAGGACAGCCCGCACCGGGGAGCTGTTTTTT	CARRTARTGELFF
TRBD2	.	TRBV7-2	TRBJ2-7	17	TGTGCCAGCACTTCCTTCGGGGGGGCGGTTCGCCTAGCCGAGCAGTACTTC	CASTSFGGAVRLAEQYF
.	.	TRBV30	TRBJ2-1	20	TGTGCCTGGATGGGTGGTAAGGAGGTGGGGGGGCCTAAGCCCTACAATGAGCAGTTCTTC	CAWMGGKEVGGPKPYNEQFF
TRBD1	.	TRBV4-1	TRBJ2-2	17	TGCGCCAGCAGCCCTAAGGGGACAGGGTTGAGTGAGGGAGGGCTGTTTTTT	CASSPKGTGLSEGGLFF
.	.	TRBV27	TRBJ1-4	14	TGTGCCAGCAGTATCCAGGGATCAAAGCGAAAACTGTTTTTT	CASSIQGSKRKLFF
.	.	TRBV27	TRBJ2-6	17	TGTGCCAGCAGCCCGGGTCCGGGGTTGGCTGGGGCCAACGTCCTGACTTTC	CASSPGPGLAGANVLTF
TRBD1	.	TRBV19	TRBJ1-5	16	TGTGCCAGTAGTGCACCGGGACAGGGGGCAGGTCAGCCCCAGCATTTT	CASSAPGQGAGQPQHF
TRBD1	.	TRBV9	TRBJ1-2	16	TGTGCCAGCAGCGTAGCGGCACAGGGGTCCCCCTCTGGCTACACCTTC	CASSVAAQGSPSGYTF
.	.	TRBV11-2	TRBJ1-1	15	TGTGCCAGCAGGTTAGCGGCTGGGGCGGACATTGAAGCTTTCTTT	CASRLAAGADIEAFF
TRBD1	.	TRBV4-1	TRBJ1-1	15	TGCGCCAGCAGCCAGCCGGACAGGTTGAGCACTGAAGCTTTCTTT	CASSQPDRLSTEAFF
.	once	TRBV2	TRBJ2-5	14	TGTGCCAGCAGTAGGTCGTCGGTCCAAGAGACCCAGTACTTC	CASSRSSVQETQYF
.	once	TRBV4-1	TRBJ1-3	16	TGCGCCAGCAGCCAAGCCCGGGTCGGCTCTGGAAACACCATATATTTT	CASSQARVGSGNTIYF
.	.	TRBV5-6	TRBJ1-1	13	TGTGCCAGCACCTGGGGGGCAGGGACTGAAGCTTTCTTT	CASTWGAGTEAFF
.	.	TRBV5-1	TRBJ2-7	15	TGCGCCAGCAGCTTGTCAACCGACGGGTCCTACGAGCAGTACTTC	CASSLSTDGSYEQYF
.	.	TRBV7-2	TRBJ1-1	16	TGTGCCAGCAGCTTGGTAATGGGGGCTCAAAGCACTGAAGCTTTCTTT	CASSLVMGAQSTEAFF
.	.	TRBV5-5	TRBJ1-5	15	TGTGCCAGCAGTCTATCGTTGGACAAGTATCAGCCCCAGCATTTT	CASSLSLDKYQPQHF
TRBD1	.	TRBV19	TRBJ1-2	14	TGTGCCAGTGTAGGAGGGACAGGAGGCTATGGCTACACCTTC	CASVGGTGGYGYTF
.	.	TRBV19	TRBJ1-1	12	TGTGCCAGTAGTAACGGGGGCACTGAAGCTTTCTTT	CASSNGGTEAFF
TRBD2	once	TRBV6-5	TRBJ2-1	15	TGTGCCAGCAGTTACATCGCGGGAGGGCTGGATGAGCAGTTCTTC	CASSYIAGGLDEQFF
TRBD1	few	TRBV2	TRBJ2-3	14	TGTGCCAGCGAGGCAGGGGGAATCACAGATACGCAGTATTTT	CASEAGGITDTQYF
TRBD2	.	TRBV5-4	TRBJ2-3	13	TGTGCCAGCAGCTCCGGGGGGGCGGATACGCAGTATTTT	CASSSGGADTQYF
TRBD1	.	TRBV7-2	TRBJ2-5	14	TGTGCCAGCAACCGGGGGGACAGGGAAGAGACCCAGTACTTC	CASNRGDREETQYF